What follows are 25 T cell receptor beta chains derived from one specimen sequenced in a study of vaccination effects on CD4 cells after COVID-19. These TCRs' antigens remain unknown. Sequenced by immunoSEQ multiplex PCR; TCRdb stores in-frame clones only, minus some. The top ten clones hold over 8.5% of a sample with 40,000 to 50,000 clones, more than 65% of them seen once. With more than 9 days of culture completed, CD4+ T cells were isolated. Either the BNT162b2 or mRNA-1273 vaccine was given to participants in two doses. The sequenced sample was CD4+ T cells from PBMCs cultured without peptide, obtained after COVID-19 vaccination. The receptors were gathered from a human donor who received a COVID-19 vaccine.

The V gene is TRBV7-9, the J gene TRBJ2-1, with 11 bases that match TRBD2. V was clipped by 5 bases and J by 8 bases; unmatched bases: 8. CDR1 and CDR2 (germline): SEHNR, FQNEAQ (reference sequence). This CDR3 comprises 15 residues. The CDR3 DNA sequence: TGTGCCAGCAGCCTAACTAGCGGGAGTCAGGATGAGCAGTTCTTC. This translates into CASSLTSGSQDEQFF.

This clone was counted only a few times. The rearrangement uses TRBV4-1 and TRBJ2-7; 7 bases align to TRBD2. J gave up 3 bases and V 1 base, and 9 bases lay outside the gene matches. Germline CDR1 MGHRA, CDR2 YSYEKL. The CDR3 extends over 16 amino acids. As DNA, the CDR3 is TGCGCCAGCAGCCAAGGCTTTGCAGGGACTAACTACGAGCAGTACTTC. It translates to CASSQGFAGTNYEQYF.

The chain carries TRBV19 and TRBJ1-2; TRBD1 agrees at 10 bases. Unmatched junction bases numbered 12, after V lost 4 bases and J lost 7 bases. The CDR3 sequence is 16 residues long. The V gene's germline CDR1 is LNHDA and CDR2 SQIVND (reference sequence). Written as DNA, the CDR3 is TGTGCCAGTAGTACCACGGGACAGGGGCGGGTATTTGGCTACACCTTC. Residues: CASSTTGQGRVFGYTF.

This chain connects TRBV5-1 to TRBJ2-3; perhaps TRBD2 as D (5 bases). Germline CDR1 SGHRS, CDR2 YFSETQ. Trimming shortened V by 4 bases and J by 6 bases, and 15 bases separated the two germline ends. CDR3 length equals 14 residues. This chain's CDR3 is CASSHPTRFDTQYF. The CDR3 DNA reads as TGCGCCAGCAGCCATCCCACTAGATTCGATACGCAGTATTTT.

V is TRBV11-3 and J is TRBJ2-3; D is ambiguous. There are 15 residues in the CDR3. From germline, CDR1 is SGHNT and CDR2 YENEEA. V lost 1 base to trimming and J lost 0 bases, with 8 bases between them. The CDR3 loop is CASSLGPTSTDTQYF. CDR3 bases: TGTGCCAGCAGCTTAGGACCTACTAGCACAGATACGCAGTATTTT.

The chain links TRBV5-6 to TRBJ1-2, with D possibly being TRBD1 (5 bases). V gave up 0 bases and J gave up 8 bases, with 11 bases separating them. Looked up from germline, CDR1 is SGHDT and CDR2 is YYEEEE. The CDR3 totals 13 residues. The CDR3 sequence: CASSLAGESGYTF. The CDR3, as DNA: TGTGCCAGCAGCTTGGCGGGGGAGAGCGGCTACACCTTC.

V is TRBV6-4 and J is TRBJ1-5; D not certain. Trimming left V 5 bases short and J 7 bases short, with 9 bases between. This CDR3 is built from 12 residues. Germline V gene lookup returns CDR1 MRHNA and CDR2 SNTAGT. The DNA of the CDR3 is TGTGCCAGCAGTCGATGGGCCCAGCCCCAGCATTTT. This encodes CASSRWAQPQHF.

The V gene is TRBV5-1, the J gene TRBJ2-4; possibly TRBD1 for D (6 bases). The CDR3 length is 15 residues. Germline CDR1 SGHRS, CDR2 YFSETQ. Between the trimmed V and J ends, which lost 0 bases and 5 bases, there was a span of 12 bases. For the CDR3, the DNA is TGCGCCAGCAGCTTGGGTGGGGGCTCTGAAAACATTCAGTACTTC. Encoded protein: CASSLGGGSENIQYF. The full variable domain, its missing parts supplied by reference TRBV5-1 and TRBJ2-4, is KAGVTQTPRYLIKTRGQQVTLSCSPISGHRSVSWYQQTPGQGLQFLFEYFSETQRNKGNFPGRFSGRQFSNSRSEMNVSTLELGDSALYLCASSLGGGSENIQYFGAGTRLSVL.

The rearrangement joins TRBV11-2 to TRBJ1-4; D is undetermined. The V and J ends lost 5 bases and 7 bases respectively, with 17 bases between them. Germline-derived CDR1 and CDR2 are SGHAT and FQNNGV. This CDR3 comprises 15 residues. The CDR3 spells CASSHREGRREKLFF. For the CDR3, the DNA is TGTGCCAGCAGCCACCGGGAAGGGAGACGTGAAAAACTGTTTTTT. Complete variable domain (other parts from reference TRBV11-2 and TRBJ1-4): EAGVAQSPRYKIIEKRQSVAFWCNPISGHATLYWYQQILGQGPKLLIQFQNNGVVDDSQLPKDRFSAERLKGVDSTLKIQPAKLEDSAVYLCASSHREGRREKLFFGSGTQLSVL.

The V call is TRBV7-9, the J call TRBJ1-5, with D possibly TRBD1 on 6 matching bases. V was shortened by 1 base and J by 4 bases, with 17 bases between the two germline ends. The CDR3 length is 17 residues. The germline V gene encodes CDR1 SEHNR and CDR2 FQNEAQ (reference sequence). The CDR3 loop reads CASSLDIWGQRNQPQHF. Here the CDR3 DNA reads TGTGCCAGCAGCTTAGATATATGGGGACAAAGAAATCAGCCCCAGCATTTT.

This chain connects TRBV5-5 to TRBJ2-3; maybe TRBD2 (6 bases). The CDR3 covers 15 residues. From germline, CDR1 is SGHKS and CDR2 YYEKEE (reference sequence). The V gene lost 0 bases and the J gene lost 4 bases, with 12 bases spanning the gap. CDR3 amino acids: CASSLGNSGADTQYF. As DNA, the CDR3 is TGTGCCAGCAGCTTGGGTAATAGCGGTGCAGATACGCAGTATTTT.

The V gene is TRBV21-1, the J gene TRBJ2-7. TRBV21-1 is designated a pseudogene. The CDR3 is 14 residues long. This CDR3 is CASPDGESSYEQYF. CDR3 nucleotides: TGTGCCAGCCCGGACGGCGAGAGCTCCTACGAGCAGTACTTC.

This CDR3 reads CASSAGTGVAEAFF. The CDR3 DNA reads as TGTGCCAGCAGCGCTGGGACAGGGGTCGCTGAAGCTTTCTTT. The gene calls are TRBV11-1 and TRBJ1-1; TRBD1 agrees at 10 bases. The CDR3 is 14 amino acids. V was pared by 5 bases and J by 6 bases, with 6 bases of the junction left unmatched. Germline lookup yields CDR1 SGHAT and CDR2 FQDESV (reference sequence).

This rearrangement joins TRBV7-8 to TRBJ1-1, with D possibly matching TRBD1 (6 bases). CDR1 is SGHVS and CDR2 is FQNEAQ in the germline V gene. The V end lost 4 bases, the J end lost 10 bases, and 16 bases lay between the germline ends. The CDR3 totals 13 residues. CDR3 region: CASSSTGSRRAFF. CDR3 sequence (DNA): TGTGCCAGCAGCTCAACAGGGTCACGGCGAGCTTTCTTT.

This clone was seen a handful of times. V gene TRBV5-6 combines with J gene TRBJ1-6; tentatively, D is TRBD1 (5 bases). This CDR3 is built from 16 residues. The V gene's germline CDR1 is SGHDT and CDR2 YYEEEE. V gave up 4 bases and J gave up 9 bases, with 20 bases separating them. CDR3 loop: CASSRARDLTTSPLHF. DNA for the CDR3: TGTGCCAGCAGCCGCGCCCGGGACCTAACAACTTCACCCCTCCACTTT.

The chain employs TRBV29-1 and TRBJ1-1, with a weak D call TRBD1 (5 bases). V lost 1 base, J lost 1 base, and 13 bases lay in between. Per germline, CDR1 SQVTM and CDR2 ANQGSEA. The CDR3 contains 15 residues. The CDR3 DNA sequence: TGCAGCGTTGAAGGGGGCGATACAGGGAACACTGAAGCTTTCTTT. It yields the protein CSVEGGDTGNTEAFF.

V and J are TRBV20-1 and TRBJ2-5; D perhaps matches TRBD2 (5 bases). The germline V gene encodes CDR1 DFQATT and CDR2 SNEGSKA (reference sequence). Trimming left V 3 bases short and J 4 bases short, with 18 bases between. The CDR3 consists of 15 residues. The CDR3 region is CSASPSGLSGETQYF. CDR3 coding DNA: TGCAGTGCTAGTCCGAGCGGATTATCGGGAGAGACCCAGTACTTC.

The chain uses TRBV5-4 and TRBJ2-7; TRBD1 agrees at 7 bases. The CDR3 loop spans 15 amino acids. Looked up from germline, CDR1 is SGHNT and CDR2 is YYREEE (reference sequence). The V segment lost 5 bases and the J segment 0 bases; nucleotides outside the gene matches: 8. The DNA of the CDR3 is TGTGCCAGCAGGCCCAGGGGGTCGAGCTCCTACGAGCAGTACTTC. Its translation: CASRPRGSSSYEQYF.

The rearrangement links TRBV11-3 to TRBJ2-1; 8 nucleotides match TRBD2. CDR3 length: 15 residues. The ends lost 1 base at V and 6 bases at J; junction bases unmatched: 5. Germline CDR1 and CDR2: SGHNT and YENEEA. The CDR3 DNA follows: TGTGCCAGCAGCTTAGGGCCGGGAGGGATCAATGAGCAGTTCTTC. This encodes CASSLGPGGINEQFF.

V gene TRBV5-1 combines with J gene TRBJ2-1; 11 bases match TRBD2. This CDR3 is 16 amino acids long. CDR1 and CDR2 from the germline V gene are SGHRS and YFSETQ. V shed 4 bases and J 2 bases; nucleotides not matched to a gene: 5. CDR3: CASSPQTSGAYNEQFF. The CDR3 bases are TGCGCCAGCAGCCCCCAGACTAGCGGGGCCTACAATGAGCAGTTCTTC.

The chain recombines TRBV9 with TRBJ2-5; 8 positions agree with TRBD1. The CDR3 is 14 residues long. Germline trimming cut 2 bases from V and 4 bases from J; bases unmatched to any gene: 4. From germline, CDR1 is SGDLS and CDR2 YYNGEE. CDR3 DNA: TGTGCCAGCAGCGTCGGGACAGGCCTAGAGACCCAGTACTTC. Residues: CASSVGTGLETQYF.

The V gene is TRBV7-4, the J gene TRBJ2-7; 8 positions match TRBD2. Germline V gene data show CDR1 as SGHVT and CDR2 as SQSDAQ. After removal of 1 base from V and 7 bases from J, the junction contained 15 bases not matched to a gene. There are 17 residues in the CDR3. The CDR3 sequence is CASSLEGRGSGSREQYF. The CDR3 coding sequence is TGTGCCAGCAGCTTAGAGGGAAGGGGCAGCGGGAGCCGGGAGCAGTACTTC.

The chain is built from TRBV6-5 and TRBJ2-5; 8 bases are a match to TRBD1. With V trimmed by 7 bases and J by 4 bases, 11 bases remained unmatched. The germline gives CDR1 MNHEY, CDR2 SVGAGI. The CDR3 sequence is 15 residues long. The CDR3 DNA is TGTGCCAGCACCCTTGGACAGGGAATTACAGAGACCCAGTACTTC. It codes for CASTLGQGITETQYF.

V gene TRBV11-1 combines with J gene TRBJ2-7; unclear D gene. V was trimmed by 1 base and J by 6 bases, leaving 13 bases between them. Germline CDR1 and CDR2: SGHAT and FQDESV (reference sequence). There are 14 residues in the CDR3. The DNA of the CDR3 is TGTGCCAGCAGCTTAGAGTTAAGAGCAGGCGAGCAGTACTTC. Translating it yields CASSLELRAGEQYF.

The V call is TRBV7-6, the J call TRBJ1-1; perhaps TRBD1 as D (6 bases). CDR1 is SGHVS, CDR2 FNYEAQ, per germline. Trimming took off 0 bases at V and 4 bases at J, with 21 bases between the two ends. The CDR3 has 18 amino acids. The CDR3 nucleotides read TGTGCCAGCAGCTTAGCCTACAGGGTTGGAGCAGCAGGCACTGAAGCTTTCTTT. This translates into CASSLAYRVGAAGTEAFF.